The text below deals with one TCR beta chain. This clonotype was counted between two and nine times. Its antigen specificity is not known. No base-level quality is on record; no much larger clone is a single base apart. Library preparation employed 5' RACE. Instrument on record: Illumina HiSeq 2000. Template switching added a universal primer binding site, and the final cDNA carried a unique molecular identifier that allowed TCR cDNA molecules to be counted accurately. Specific primers in the conserved constant-segment region were used to synthesize first-strand cDNA for TCR alpha and beta chains. To control for contamination, every cDNA library was double barcoded, receiving both a SMART-Mk sample barcode and Illumina barcodes. TruSeq adapter sequences, together with Illumina sample barcodes, were added in two successive PCR steps. TCR alpha and beta cDNA libraries were sequenced on the Illumina HiSeq platform with custom primers. As for the authors' bioinformatics: Raw reads were processed with MiGEC to extract unique molecular identifiers, and MiXCR was used to determine CDR3 positions. For each individual, recombination models were inferred using an EM algorithm with the repgenHMM and IGoR tools. The analysis of shared clonotypes was done with the tcR package in R, with sharing normalized by the product of cloneset sizes. To study raw recombination without the effects of thymic and clonal selection, out-of-frame nonproductive sequences were analyzed. TCRdb redid the processing of the public reads, applying fastp at Q25 and MiXCR, and retained in-frame beta chains. CDR3 protein sequences are deduplicated, and each keeps its most common genes and DNA. The V and J calls here are based on TCRdb, not the publication. The sample contains 690,000 or so distinct CDR3 sequences, 8% to 9% of them found a single time. The ten largest make up approximately 0.89% of the sample.

The data were taken from a study of identical twins (dated by TCRdb to the mid-2010s). Background on the whole study: The study deep-sequenced TCR alpha and beta repertoires from monozygotic twins, unrelated adults of various ages and cord blood to test whether fetal clonotypes persist. Replicate twin experiments were performed at different times using different library preparation protocols to rule out contamination. Findings and caveats that apply to the study as a whole: Out-of-frame TCR alpha sharing in monozygotic twins was systematically underestimated by recombination models, whereas sharing between unrelated individuals was in agreement with the recombination models. Zero-insertion analyses could be partly confounded by invariant T cells such as MAIT and iNKT, although diverse VJ usage argued against such confounding for most clonotypes. A weaker excess of twin sharing was found in beta out-of-frame sequences because the signal-to-noise ratio was lowered by fewer shared sequences. Because the same donors could not be followed over many years, conclusions were based on cross-sectional statistical analysis. Abundant cord blood beta clonotypes carried fewer insertions; young adult naive repertoires showed a weaker similar trend, while memory repertoires showed none. Out-of-frame TCR alpha sequences shared between twins showed an excess of low generation-probability sequences compared with coincidental sharing between unrelated individuals.

All donors were healthy Caucasians. The twin cohort consisted of three pairs of female monozygotic twins, all aged 18 to 29 years. The RNA used for TCR libraries was isolated from peripheral blood mononuclear cells. V ends up 1 base short and J 5 bases short, with an unmatched junction base count of 4. There are 14 amino acids in the CDR3, from cysteine to phenylalanine inclusive. The sequence is cut down to CDR3 DNA, 42 bases in frame from base 1. Looking up the germline V gene (reference sequence) yields CDR1 LGHDT and CDR2 YNNKEL. This same sample was also taken into another study, of yellow fever vaccine responses in identical twins. The second paper further reports: According to the authors, in identical twins the way T cells responded to vaccination appeared partly convergent and partly personalized. Focusing on identical twins, the study followed the T cell clones that responded to the vaccine, and did so with precision.

The sequencing input was PBMCs. The V and J genes are TRBV3-1 and TRBJ2-5; 7 bases in the junction line up with TRBD2. The clonotype originates from a young woman in good health. CDR3 reads: CASSQGLARETQYF. In nucleotides, the sequence is TGTGCCAGCAGCCAAGGACTAGCAAGGGAGACCCAGTACTTC.